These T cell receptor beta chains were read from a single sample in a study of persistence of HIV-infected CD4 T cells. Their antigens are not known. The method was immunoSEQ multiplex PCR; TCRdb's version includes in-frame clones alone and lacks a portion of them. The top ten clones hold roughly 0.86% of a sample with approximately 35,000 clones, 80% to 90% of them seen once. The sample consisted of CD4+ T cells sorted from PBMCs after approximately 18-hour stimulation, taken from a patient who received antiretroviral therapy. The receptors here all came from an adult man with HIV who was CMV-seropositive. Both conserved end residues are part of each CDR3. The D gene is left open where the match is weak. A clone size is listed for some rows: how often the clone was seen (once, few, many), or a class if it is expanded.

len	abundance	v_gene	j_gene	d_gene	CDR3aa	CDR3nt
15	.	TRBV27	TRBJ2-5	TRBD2	CASSLASGGFETQYF	TGTGCCAGCAGTTTGGCCAGCGGGGGATTTGAGACCCAGTACTTC
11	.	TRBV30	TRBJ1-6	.	CAWSVGSPLHF	TGTGCCTGGAGTGTAGGGTCACCCCTCCACTTT
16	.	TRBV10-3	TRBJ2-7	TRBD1	CAISESTGSALGEQYF	TGTGCCATCAGTGAGTCGACAGGGTCGGCCCTGGGCGAGCAGTACTTC
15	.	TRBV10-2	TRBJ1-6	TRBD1	CASSQDGTGGSPLHF	TGCGCCAGCAGTCAAGACGGGACAGGGGGTTCACCCCTCCACTTT
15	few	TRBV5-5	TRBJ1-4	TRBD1	CASSLPGQGAYRLFF	TGTGCCAGCAGCCTACCGGGACAGGGGGCCTATAGACTGTTTTTT
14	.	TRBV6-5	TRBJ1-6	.	CASSLGPGNSPLHF	TGTGCCAGCAGCTTGGGACCTGGGAATTCACCCCTCCACTTT
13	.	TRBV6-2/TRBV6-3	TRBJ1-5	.	CASSYRGGLPEHF	TGTGCCAGCAGTTACCGGGGGGGACTCCCAGAGCATTTT
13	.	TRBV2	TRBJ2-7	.	CASGTDVSYEQYF	TGTGCCAGCGGGACCGACGTCTCCTACGAGCAGTACTTC
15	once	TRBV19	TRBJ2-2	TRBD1	CASRTTGTGAGELFF	TGTGCCAGTAGGACTACCGGGACAGGGGCCGGGGAGCTGTTTTTT
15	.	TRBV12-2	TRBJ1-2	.	CASRLLEVVDYGYTF	TGTGCAAGTCGCCTACTAGAGGTAGTGGACTATGGCTACACCTTC
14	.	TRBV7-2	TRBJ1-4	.	CASSLVTAGEKLFF	TGTGCCAGCAGCTTAGTGACGGCCGGTGAAAAACTGTTTTTT
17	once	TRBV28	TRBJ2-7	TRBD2	CASTQAPEAGGNYEQYF	TGTGCCAGCACCCAAGCCCCGGAAGCGGGGGGGAACTACGAGCAGTACTTC
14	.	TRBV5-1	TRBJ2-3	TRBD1	CASSFQGVGDTQYF	TGCGCCAGCAGCTTCCAGGGGGTTGGAGATACGCAGTATTTT
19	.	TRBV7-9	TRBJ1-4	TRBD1	CASSLARGPGTGIGEKLFF	TGTGCCAGCAGCTTAGCGCGAGGTCCCGGGACAGGGATCGGGGAAAAACTGTTTTTT
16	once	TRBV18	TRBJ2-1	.	CASSRARGDAYNEQFF	TGTGCCAGCTCCCGAGCTCGGGGAGACGCCTACAATGAGCAGTTCTTC
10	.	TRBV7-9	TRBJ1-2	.	CASGRNGYTF	TGTGCCAGCGGGAGAAATGGCTACACCTTC
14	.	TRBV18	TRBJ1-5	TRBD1	CASSPSQGAGPQHF	TGTGCCAGCTCACCGTCTCAGGGGGCCGGACCCCAGCATTTT
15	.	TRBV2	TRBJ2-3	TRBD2	CASKTSGGASDTQYF	TGTGCCAGCAAGACTAGCGGGGGGGCCTCAGATACGCAGTATTTT
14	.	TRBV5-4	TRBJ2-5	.	CASSLPDRRETQYF	TGTGCCAGCAGCTTGCCCGACAGGAGAGAGACCCAGTACTTC
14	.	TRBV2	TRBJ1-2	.	CASSEQGFGYGYTF	TGTGCCAGCAGTGAACAGGGGTTCGGCTATGGCTACACCTTC
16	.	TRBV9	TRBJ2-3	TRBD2	CASSVSSGGVTDTQYF	TGTGCCAGCAGCGTCTCTAGCGGGGGGGTCACAGATACGCAGTATTTT
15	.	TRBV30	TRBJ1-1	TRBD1	CAWSNPGQGDPEAFF	TGTGCCTGGAGTAACCCGGGACAGGGAGACCCTGAAGCTTTCTTT
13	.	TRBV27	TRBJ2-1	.	CASSLSSKDEQFF	TGTGCCAGCAGTTTATCGTCCAAGGATGAGCAGTTCTTC
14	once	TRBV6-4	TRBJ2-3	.	CASSDDYGNPTQYF	TGTGCCAGCAGTGACGATTACGGCAACCCAACGCAGTATTTT
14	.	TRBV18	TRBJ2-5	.	CASSPTRLQETQYF	TGTGCCAGCTCACCAACCCGGCTACAAGAGACCCAGTACTTC
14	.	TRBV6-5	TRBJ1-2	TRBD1	CASRPTGGNYGYTF	TGTGCCAGCAGACCAACAGGGGGAAACTATGGCTACACCTTC
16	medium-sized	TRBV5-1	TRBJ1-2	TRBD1	CASSLGQGARGYGYTF	TGCGCCAGCAGCCTGGGACAGGGGGCGAGAGGCTATGGCTACACCTTC
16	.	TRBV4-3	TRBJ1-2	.	CASSQEPRAGIRGYTF	TGCGCCAGCAGCCAAGAACCCAGGGCGGGAATTCGTGGCTACACCTTC
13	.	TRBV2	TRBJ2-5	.	CASSARGSETQYF	TGTGCCAGCAGTGCCCGAGGGTCGGAGACCCAGTACTTC
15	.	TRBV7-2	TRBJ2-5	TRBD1	CASSSQTGVRETQYF	TGTGCCAGCAGCTCCCAGACAGGGGTAAGAGAGACCCAGTACTTC
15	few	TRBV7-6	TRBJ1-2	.	CASSPGPDRSYGYTF	TGTGCCAGCAGCCCCGGACCCGACAGGTCCTATGGCTACACCTTC
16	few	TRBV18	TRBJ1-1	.	CASSPLTGRGNTEAFF	TGTGCCAGCTCACCTTTAACAGGTCGGGGGAACACTGAAGCTTTCTTT
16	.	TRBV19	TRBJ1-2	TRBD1	CASSISSPRQGHGYTF	TGTGCCAGTAGTATAAGTTCCCCCCGACAGGGCCATGGCTACACCTTC
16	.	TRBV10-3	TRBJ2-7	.	CAISEAKGILYYEQYF	TGTGCCATCAGTGAGGCCAAAGGAATCCTTTACTACGAGCAGTACTTC
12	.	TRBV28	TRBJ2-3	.	CASSLIRGTQYF	TGTGCCAGCAGTTTAATTCGCGGTACGCAGTATTTT
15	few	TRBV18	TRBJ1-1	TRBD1	CASSPFTQGSTEAFF	TGTGCCAGCTCACCATTTACACAGGGGAGTACTGAAGCTTTCTTT
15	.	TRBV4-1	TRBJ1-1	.	CASSQDPGLRREAFF	TGCGCCAGCAGCCAAGATCCAGGCCTCCGCCGGGAAGCTTTCTTT
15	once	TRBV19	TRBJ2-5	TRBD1	CASKRDRGPEETQYF	TGTGCCAGTAAAAGGGACAGGGGGCCGGAAGAGACCCAGTACTTC
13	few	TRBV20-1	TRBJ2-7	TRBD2	CSASSGGIYEQYF	TGCAGTGCTAGTAGCGGGGGCATCTACGAGCAGTACTTC